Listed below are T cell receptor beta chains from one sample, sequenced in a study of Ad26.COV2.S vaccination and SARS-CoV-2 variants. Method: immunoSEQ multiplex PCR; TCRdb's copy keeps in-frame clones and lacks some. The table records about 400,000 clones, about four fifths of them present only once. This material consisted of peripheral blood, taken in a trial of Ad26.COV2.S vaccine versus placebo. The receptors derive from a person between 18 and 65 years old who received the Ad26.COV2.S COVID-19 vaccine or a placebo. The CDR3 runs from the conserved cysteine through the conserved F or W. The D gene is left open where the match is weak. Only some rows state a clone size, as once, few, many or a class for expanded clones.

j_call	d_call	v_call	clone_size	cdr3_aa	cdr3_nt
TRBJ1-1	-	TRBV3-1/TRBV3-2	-	CASSLTFTVNTEAFF	TGTGCCAGCAGCCTGACTTTCACCGTGAACACTGAAGCTTTCTTT
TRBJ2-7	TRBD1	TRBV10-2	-	CASSGTGSGYEQYF	TGCGCCAGCAGTGGGACAGGGTCGGGTTACGAGCAGTACTTC
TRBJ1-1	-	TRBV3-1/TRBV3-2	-	CASSQGYEAFF	TGTGCCAGCAGCCAAGGTTATGAAGCTTTCTTT
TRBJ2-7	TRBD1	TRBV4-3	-	CASSQEDRDSYEQYF	TGCGCCAGCAGCCAGGAAGACAGGGACTCCTACGAGCAGTACTTC
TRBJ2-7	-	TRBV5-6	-	CASWGLGYEQYF	TGTGCCAGCTGGGGACTCGGCTACGAGCAGTACTTC
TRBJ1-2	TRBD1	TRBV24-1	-	CATSDGTGGIDGYTF	TGTGCCACCAGTGATGGGACAGGGGGTATAGATGGCTACACCTTC
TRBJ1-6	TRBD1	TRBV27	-	CASKTPGTATSPLHF	TGTGCCAGCAAAACCCCTGGGACAGCCACCTCACCCCTCCACTTT
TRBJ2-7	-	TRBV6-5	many	CASSYGAYSYEQYF	TGTGCCAGCAGTTACGGGGCTTACTCCTACGAGCAGTACTTC
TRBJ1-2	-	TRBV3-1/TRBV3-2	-	CASSQRRGGYGYTF	TGTGCCAGCAGTCAAAGGCGGGGCGGGTATGGCTACACCTTC
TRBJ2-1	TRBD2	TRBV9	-	CASSSSGGVKSEQFF	TGTGCCAGCAGCTCCAGCGGGGGGGTTAAGAGTGAGCAGTTCTTC
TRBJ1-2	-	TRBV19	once	CASSMGTLSSYGYTF	TGTGCCAGTAGTATGGGGACACTTTCGTCGTATGGCTACACCTTC
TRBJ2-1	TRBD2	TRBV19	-	CASSGSGGRTNEQFF	TGTGCCAGTAGTGGTAGCGGGGGCCGTACCAATGAGCAGTTCTTC
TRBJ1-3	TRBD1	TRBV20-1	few	CSASQFRGTGAGGNTIYF	TGCAGTGCTAGTCAGTTTCGAGGGACAGGGGCTGGAGGAAACACCATATATTTT
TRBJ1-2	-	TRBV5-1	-	CASSPDLPGANYGYTF	TGCGCCAGCAGCCCTGACCTGCCGGGGGCTAACTATGGCTACACCTTC
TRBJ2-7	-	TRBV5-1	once	CASSLGQGNEQYF	TGCGCCAGCAGCTTGGGGCAGGGCAACGAGCAGTACTTC
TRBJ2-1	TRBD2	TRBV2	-	CASSDWLAGVEQFF	TGTGCCAGCAGTGACTGGCTAGCGGGAGTTGAGCAGTTCTTC
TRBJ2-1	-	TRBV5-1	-	CASSLLGNEQFF	TGCGCCAGCAGCTTGCTCGGCAATGAGCAGTTCTTC
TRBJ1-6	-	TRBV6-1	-	CASSESNSPLHF	TGTGCCAGCAGTGAAAGTAATTCACCCCTCCACTTT
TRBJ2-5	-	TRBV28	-	CASSSLWGTWVETQYF	TGTGCCAGCAGTTCCCTCTGGGGGACCTGGGTTGAGACCCAGTACTTC
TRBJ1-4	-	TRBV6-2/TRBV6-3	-	CASSFLGTVNEKLFF	TGTGCCAGCAGTTTCCTCGGGACGGTTAATGAAAAACTGTTTTTT
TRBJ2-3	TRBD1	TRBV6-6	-	CASGRQGTDTQYF	TGTGCCAGCGGGCGACAGGGTACAGATACGCAGTATTTT
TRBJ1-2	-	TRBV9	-	CASSVGQGDGYTF	TGTGCCAGCAGCGTAGGACAAGGGGACGGCTACACCTTC
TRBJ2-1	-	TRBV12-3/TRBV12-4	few	CASSFPRGEQFF	TGTGCCAGCAGTTTCCCGCGGGGTGAGCAGTTCTTC
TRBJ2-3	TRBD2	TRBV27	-	CASSNGGTDTQYF	TGTGCCAGCTCAAACGGGGGGACAGATACGCAGTATTTT
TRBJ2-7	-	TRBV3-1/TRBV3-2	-	CASSQGGASSYEQYF	TGTGCCAGCAGCCAAGGGGGCGCCAGCTCCTACGAGCAGTACTTC
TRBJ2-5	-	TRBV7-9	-	CASTSKVTQYF	TGTGCCAGCACCTCCAAGGTCACCCAGTACTTC
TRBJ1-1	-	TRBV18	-	CASSPGSNTEAFF	TGTGCCAGCTCACCCGGTTCCAACACTGAAGCTTTCTTT
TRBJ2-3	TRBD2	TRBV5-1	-	CASSSQLAGITDTQYF	TGCGCCAGCAGCTCCCAACTAGCGGGGATCACAGATACGCAGTATTTT
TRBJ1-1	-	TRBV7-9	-	CASSSSEVNTEAFF	TGTGCCAGCAGCTCCAGTGAGGTGAACACTGAAGCTTTCTTT
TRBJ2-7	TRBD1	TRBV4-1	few	CASSYRQGQRYEQYF	TGCGCCAGCAGCTACCGACAGGGCCAGCGCTACGAGCAGTACTTC
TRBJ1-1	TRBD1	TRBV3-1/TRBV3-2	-	CASSLRQGRAEAFF	TGTGCCAGCAGCCTCCGACAGGGAAGGGCTGAAGCTTTCTTT
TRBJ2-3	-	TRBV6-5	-	CASRFGHHTDTQYF	TGTGCCAGCAGATTCGGACACCACACAGATACGCAGTATTTT
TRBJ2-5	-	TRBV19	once	CAPPRGVRETQYF	TGTGCCCCCCCGAGGGGGGTACGGGAGACCCAGTACTTC
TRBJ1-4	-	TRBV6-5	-	CASKGASAYEKLFF	TGTGCCAGCAAAGGGGCCAGCGCGTATGAAAAACTGTTTTTT
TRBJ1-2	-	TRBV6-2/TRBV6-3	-	CASSYRVGHTSGYTF	TGTGCCAGCAGTTACAGGGTGGGGCATACTTCTGGCTACACCTTC
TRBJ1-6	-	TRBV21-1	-	CASSIPRWDSPLHF	TGTGCCAGCAGCATCCCCCGATGGGATTCACCCCTCCACTTT
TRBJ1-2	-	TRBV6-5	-	CASTSGNYGYTF	TGTGCCAGCACTTCGGGGAACTATGGCTACACCTTC
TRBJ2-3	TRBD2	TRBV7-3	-	CASSLTGGSDTQYF	TGTGCCAGCAGCTTAACGGGGGGGAGCGATACGCAGTATTTT
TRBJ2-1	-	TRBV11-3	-	CASTGAYNEQFF	TGTGCCAGCACAGGGGCTTACAATGAGCAGTTCTTC
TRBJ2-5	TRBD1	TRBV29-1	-	CSVEPGQLRETQYF	TGCAGCGTTGAACCGGGACAGCTTAGGGAGACCCAGTACTTC
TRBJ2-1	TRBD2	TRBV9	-	CASSDGTSSYNEQFF	TGTGCCAGCAGCGACGGGACTAGCAGTTACAATGAGCAGTTCTTC
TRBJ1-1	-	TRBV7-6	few	CASSLALGVNTEAFF	TGTGCCAGCAGCTTAGCCCTTGGGGTTAACACTGAAGCTTTCTTT
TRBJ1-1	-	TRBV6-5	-	CASSSGRGYTEAFF	TGTGCCAGCAGTTCTGGACGAGGGTACACTGAAGCTTTCTTT
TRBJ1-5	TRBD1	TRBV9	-	CASSVGQDSNQPQHF	TGTGCCAGCAGCGTGGGACAGGATAGCAATCAGCCCCAGCATTTT
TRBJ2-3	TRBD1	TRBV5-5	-	CASSLGDREDTQYF	TGTGCCAGCAGCTTGGGAGACAGGGAAGATACGCAGTATTTT
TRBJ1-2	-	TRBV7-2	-	CASSSPPAGRGGYTF	TGTGCCAGCAGCTCCCCCCCCGCCGGCCGAGGAGGCTACACCTTC
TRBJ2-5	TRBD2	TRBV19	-	CASSRASGRQETQYF	TGTGCCAGTAGTAGGGCTAGCGGACGCCAAGAGACCCAGTACTTC